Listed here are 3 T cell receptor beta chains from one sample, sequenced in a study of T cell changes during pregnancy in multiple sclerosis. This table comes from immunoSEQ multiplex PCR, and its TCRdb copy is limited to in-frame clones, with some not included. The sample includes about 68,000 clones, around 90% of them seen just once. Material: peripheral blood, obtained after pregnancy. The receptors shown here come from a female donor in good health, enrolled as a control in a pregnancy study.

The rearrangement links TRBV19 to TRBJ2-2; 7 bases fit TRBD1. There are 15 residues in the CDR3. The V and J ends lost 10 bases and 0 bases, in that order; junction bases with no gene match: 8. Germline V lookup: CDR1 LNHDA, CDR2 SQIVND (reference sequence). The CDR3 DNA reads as TGTGCCATCGATTCCGGACAGGCGAACACCGGGGAGCTGTTTTTT. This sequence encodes CAIDSGQANTGELFF.

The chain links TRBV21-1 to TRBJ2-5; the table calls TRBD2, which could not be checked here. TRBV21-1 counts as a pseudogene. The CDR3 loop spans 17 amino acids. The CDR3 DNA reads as TGTGCCAGCAGCAAAGAGCGGGCCGGGGAAGGGAGGAAGACCCAGTACTTC. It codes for CASSKERAGEGRKTQYF.

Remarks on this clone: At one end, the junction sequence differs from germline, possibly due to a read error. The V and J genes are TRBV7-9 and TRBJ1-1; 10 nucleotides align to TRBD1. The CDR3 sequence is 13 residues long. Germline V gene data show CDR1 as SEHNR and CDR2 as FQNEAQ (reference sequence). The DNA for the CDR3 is TGTGCCAGCAGCGCGGACAGGGGGATGAGCCCAATCTTT. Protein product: CASSADRGMSPIF.